Listed below are T cell receptor beta chains from one sample, sequenced in a study of identical twins. TCRdb processed the 5' RACE reads anew with MiXCR; each CDR3 protein has one entry. The data hold about 240,000 distinct CDR3 sequences, with roughly an eighth observed a single time. Separately, the same data were catalogued under a study of yellow fever vaccine responses in identical twins.

Sample: memory (CD45RO+) T cells sorted from blood. The receptors here all came from a woman between 18 and 29 years old in good health. The conserved cysteine and the conserved F or W are not part of the CDR3 here. A D gene is named only where the DNA matches it firmly.

d_gene,v_gene,j_gene,CDR3aa
-,TRBV28,TRBJ2-7,ASSSPSASYEQY
TRBD1,TRBV30,TRBJ2-3,AWRTGFADTQY
-,TRBV30,TRBJ2-7,AWADPGTTLRYEQY
-,TRBV7-8,TRBJ2-6,ASAGSGANVLT
TRBD1,TRBV5-1,TRBJ1-4,ASSPGQGGISNEKLF
-,TRBV10-3,TRBJ2-3,AIISDESTGPDTQY
TRBD2,TRBV6-2/TRBV6-3,TRBJ2-5,ASSYSTRTSGRERETQY
-,TRBV20-1,TRBJ2-5,SAITLRDRTQETQY
-,TRBV29-1,TRBJ1-2,SAGDRAPEGYT
-,TRBV7-9,TRBJ2-3,ASSLWQGQDTQY
-,TRBV3-1,TRBJ1-1,ASNRGGRMTEAF
-,TRBV7-9,TRBJ2-2,ASSGGSRMNTGELF
TRBD1,TRBV5-1,TRBJ2-7,ASSLLGQGFSYEQY
-,TRBV4-3,TRBJ1-1,ASSQVGDRGSLTEAF
-,TRBV6-2/TRBV6-3,TRBJ2-5,ASSYSQETQY
-,TRBV20-1,TRBJ2-1,SARGGPEQF
-,TRBV12-3/TRBV12-4,TRBJ1-5,ASSSRGWDQPQH
TRBD1,TRBV7-2,TRBJ2-2,ASRHDRGRSVGELF
-,TRBV10-3,TRBJ2-7,AITQGISGTYEQY
TRBD1,TRBV25-1,TRBJ1-4,ASSDVGQGAEKLF
TRBD2,TRBV10-3,TRBJ2-1,AISLKSSGRALSNEQF
TRBD1,TRBV12-3/TRBV12-4,TRBJ2-2,ATRTGGNGELF
-,TRBV28,TRBJ1-6,ASSSDKKSPLH
-,TRBV13,TRBJ2-7,ASRPPHYEQY
-,TRBV14,TRBJ1-3,ASSQVKNTIY
-,TRBV19,TRBJ2-7,ASSPTGNSYEQY
TRBD2,TRBV5-1,TRBJ2-1,ASKVFPGGMVGNEQF
-,TRBV15,TRBJ2-6,ATSRRGSGANVLT
-,TRBV14,TRBJ1-1,ASSFSGITEAF
TRBD1,TRBV5-1,TRBJ1-2,ASSLGVRTGGWSYT
-,TRBV30,TRBJ2-1,AWSRRRGGPNNEQF
-,TRBV5-1,TRBJ2-7,ASSVQASYEQY
-,TRBV18,TRBJ2-7,ASSPLGNIDEQY
-,TRBV29-1,TRBJ2-3,SVERDSTDTQY
TRBD1,TRBV20-1,TRBJ2-1,SAGDRDEQF